These 2 T cell receptor beta chains came from one sample sequenced in a study of patients and donors after allogeneic stem cell transplantation. One entry per CDR3 protein, called by TCRdb with MiXCR from the RT-PCR reads. The sample yields about a million distinct CDR3 sequences, about 20% seen once. Sequenced: blood, either unsorted or a sorted T cell fraction (not recorded which). The receptors stem from a human donor who was either an allogeneic HSCT recipient or a stem cell or donor lymphocyte infusion donor (not recorded which). It is not recorded whose cells these are; they may come from a transplant donor.

This clonotype was seen a handful of times. The chain couples TRBV20-1 to TRBJ2-2; D is perhaps TRBD2 (7 bases). The V gene lost 7 bases and the J gene lost 3 bases, with 12 bases spanning the gap. The CDR3 is 13 amino acids. Germline CDR1 reads DFQATT; CDR2 reads SNEGSKA (reference sequence). Written as DNA, the CDR3 is TGCAGTGTTGGGGGGGCGTACACCGGGGAGCTGTTTTTT. This encodes CSVGGAYTGELFF.

This clonotype has ten or more counts. V gene TRBV12-3 or TRBV12-4 combines with J gene TRBJ2-1, with D hard to call. V lost 6 bases and J 9 bases, leaving 12 bases between the germline ends. The length of the CDR3 is 12 residues. The CDR3 bases are TGTGCCAGCAGAATCCAGGTCGGTGAGCAGTTCTTC. As protein: CASRIQVGEQFF.